Following are 5 T cell receptor beta chains from one sample sequenced in a study of shared clonotypes between healthy human individuals. The table came from immunoSEQ multiplex PCR; TCRdb's copy has only in-frame clones and leaves some out. The sample contains under 1,100,000 clones, about 84% of which appear only once. The sample was memory CD4+ T cells from PBMCs. Subset described: CD45RA-negative fraction. These receptors were taken from a man between 18 and 29 years old in good health. Some clones in this sample may be carry-over from other donors' samples.

This clone has more than one count but fewer than ten. This rearrangement joins TRBV10-3 to TRBJ1-1, with D perhaps TRBD1 (6 bases). The CDR3 has 16 residues. The germline V gene encodes CDR1 ENHRY and CDR2 SYGVKD. V was trimmed by 6 bases and J by 1 base, leaving 18 bases between them. This CDR3 reads CAISESAGAGNTEAFF. The CDR3 DNA is TGTGCCATCAGCGAGAGCGCAGGGGCAGGGAACACTGAAGCTTTCTTT.

The rearrangement links TRBV18 to TRBJ2-1; 8 nucleotides align to TRBD2. The CDR3 is 16 amino acids. V trimming: 4 bases; J trimming: 5 bases; junction bases outside the gene matches: 10. CDR1 and CDR2 (germline): KGHSH, LQKENI. The CDR3 reads CASSQVGTGGNNEQFF. The CDR3, as DNA: TGTGCCAGCTCACAGGTCGGGACGGGAGGGAACAATGAGCAGTTCTTC.

The rearrangement links TRBV15 to TRBJ1-1; D possibly corresponds to TRBD1 (5 bases). Germline assignment: CDR1 LNHNV and CDR2 YYDKDF (reference sequence). Trimming took off 0 bases at V and 0 bases at J, with 11 bases between the two ends. The CDR3 extends over 16 amino acids. The CDR3 DNA sequence: TGTGCCACCAGCAGAGATGATGGGGGGTTGAACACTGAAGCTTTCTTT. Translated, it gives CATSRDDGGLNTEAFF.

The chain is built from TRBV5-1 and TRBJ2-1; maybe TRBD1 (5 bases). The CDR3 runs 12 residues. Germline V lookup: CDR1 SGHRS, CDR2 YFSETQ. The V end lost 3 bases, the J end lost 8 bases, and 9 bases lay between the germline ends. CDR3 residues: CASSSQDDEQFF. In DNA, the CDR3 is TGCGCCAGCAGCTCACAGGATGATGAGCAGTTCTTC.

V and J are TRBV6-5 and TRBJ2-7; D gene unclear. Per germline, CDR1 MNHEY and CDR2 SVGAGI. The length of the CDR3 is 14 residues. V was trimmed by 4 bases and J by 2 bases, leaving 12 bases between them. The DNA of the CDR3 is TGTGCCAGCAGTTTGAATTTTAAGGCCTACGAGCAGTACTTC. Its translation: CASSLNFKAYEQYF.